The subject of this entry is one T cell receptor beta chain. Its antigen is still unknown. The sample originates from a study of T cell responses to AZD1222 COVID-19 vaccine. Study-wide results and limits: Reportedly, nearly half the spike-specific TCRs target unmutated variant regions.

Some clones are missing from TCRdb's copy, which holds only in-frame ones; the method was immunoSEQ multiplex PCR. Among about 150,000 clones listed, approximately 89% were seen once. Germline V gene sequence: CDR1 SQVTM, CDR2 ANQGSEA. The CDR3 has 14 amino acids. With V trimmed by 5 bases and J by 3 bases, 7 bases remained unmatched. The source was peripheral blood, collected on day 0 of AZD1222 vaccination. The genes are TRBV29-1 and TRBJ2-3; TRBD1 matches at 8 bases. This sequence was found in an adult in good health. CDR3 bases: TGCAGCGTTCTCCAGGGGGCGCTTACAGATACGCAGTATTTT. It yields the protein CSVLQGALTDTQYF.